This T cell receptor beta chain appears in the sequencing data of a study of T cell responses to AZD1222 COVID-19 vaccine. The CDR3 length is 14 residues. The V gene end was trimmed by 4 bases and the J gene end by 2 bases; junction bases not matched to a gene: 3. Germline assignment: CDR1 SGHRS and CDR2 YFSETQ. Data came from immunoSEQ multiplex PCR; TCRdb stores just in-frame clones and leaves some out. The repertoire has roughly 110,000 clones, about 93% of them found once; the top ten carry about 6.6%. The TCR comes from an adult who received the AZD1222 COVID-19 vaccine. The starting material was peripheral blood, obtained 28 days after the second AZD1222 dose. The rearrangement uses TRBV5-1 and TRBJ2-7; 10 bases line up with TRBD1. This chain's CDR3 is CASSRTGGTYEQYF. The CDR3 bases are TGCGCCAGCAGCAGGACAGGGGGAACCTACGAGCAGTACTTC. Drawing the rest from reference TRBV5-1 and TRBJ2-7, the complete variable domain is KAGVTQTPRYLIKTRGQQVTLSCSPISGHRSVSWYQQTPGQGLQFLFEYFSETQRNKGNFPGRFSGRQFSNSRSEMNVSTLELGDSALYLCASSRTGGTYEQYFGPGTRLTVT.